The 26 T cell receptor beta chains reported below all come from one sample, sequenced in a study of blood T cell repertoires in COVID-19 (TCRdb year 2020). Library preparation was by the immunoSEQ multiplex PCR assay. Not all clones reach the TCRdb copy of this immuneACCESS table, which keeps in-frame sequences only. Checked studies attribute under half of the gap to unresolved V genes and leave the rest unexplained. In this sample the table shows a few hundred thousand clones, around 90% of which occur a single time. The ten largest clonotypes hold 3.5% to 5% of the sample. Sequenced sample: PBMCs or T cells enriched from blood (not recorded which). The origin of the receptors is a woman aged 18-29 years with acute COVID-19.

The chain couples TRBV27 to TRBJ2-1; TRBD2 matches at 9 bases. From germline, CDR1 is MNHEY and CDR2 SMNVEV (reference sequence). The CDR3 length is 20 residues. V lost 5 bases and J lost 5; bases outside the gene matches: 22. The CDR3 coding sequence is TGTGCCAGCAGTCCGACCCTGACCCCTCCGGGACTAGCTTTTCACAATGAGCAGTTCTTC. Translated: CASSPTLTPPGLAFHNEQFF.

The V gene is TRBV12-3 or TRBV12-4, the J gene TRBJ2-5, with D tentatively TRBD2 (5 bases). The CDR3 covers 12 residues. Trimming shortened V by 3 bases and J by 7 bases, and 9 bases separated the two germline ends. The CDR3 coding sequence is TGTGCCAGCAGTTTTTCGGCGGGGACCCAGTACTTC. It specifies CASSFSAGTQYF.

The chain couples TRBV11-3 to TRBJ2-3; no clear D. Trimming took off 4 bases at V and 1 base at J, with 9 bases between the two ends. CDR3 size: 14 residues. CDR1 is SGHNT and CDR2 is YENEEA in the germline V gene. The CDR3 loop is CASSSLGGTDTQYF. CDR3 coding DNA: TGTGCCAGCAGCTCCCTAGGAGGCACAGATACGCAGTATTTT.

The CDR3 DNA is TGCGCCAGCAGCTTGGGGGCAGGTCGTCTAGGCTACACCTTC. Translated, it gives CASSLGAGRLGYTF. The genes are TRBV5-1 and TRBJ1-2; D remains ambiguous. Germline V lookup: CDR1 SGHRS, CDR2 YFSETQ. The V and J ends lost 0 bases and 8 bases respectively, with 14 bases between them. CDR3 size: 14 residues.

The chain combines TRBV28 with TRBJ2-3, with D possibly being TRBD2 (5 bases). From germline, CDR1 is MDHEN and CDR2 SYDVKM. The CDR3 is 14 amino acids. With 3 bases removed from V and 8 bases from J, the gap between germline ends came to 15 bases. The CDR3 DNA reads TGTGCCAGCAGTTTCTTCGGGCGCGCGGGTACGCAGTATTTT. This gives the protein CASSFFGRAGTQYF.

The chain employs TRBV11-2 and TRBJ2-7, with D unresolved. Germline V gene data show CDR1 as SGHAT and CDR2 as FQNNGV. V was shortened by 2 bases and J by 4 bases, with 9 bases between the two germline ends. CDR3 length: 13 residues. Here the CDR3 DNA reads TGTGCCAGCAGCTTACCTTCAACTTACGAGCAGTACTTC. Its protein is CASSLPSTYEQYF.

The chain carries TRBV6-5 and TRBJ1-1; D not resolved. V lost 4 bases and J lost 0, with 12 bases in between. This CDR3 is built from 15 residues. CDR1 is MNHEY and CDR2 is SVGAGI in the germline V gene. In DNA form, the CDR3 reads TGTGCCAGCAGTTCCCTATCTGGTCTGAACACTGAAGCTTTCTTT. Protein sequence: CASSSLSGLNTEAFF.

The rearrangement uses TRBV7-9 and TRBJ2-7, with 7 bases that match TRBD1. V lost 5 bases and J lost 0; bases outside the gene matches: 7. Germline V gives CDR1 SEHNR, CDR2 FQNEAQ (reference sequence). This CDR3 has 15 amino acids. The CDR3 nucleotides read TGTGCCAGCAGCCCCCCAGAGGGGGCCTCCTACGAGCAGTACTTC. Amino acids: CASSPPEGASYEQYF.

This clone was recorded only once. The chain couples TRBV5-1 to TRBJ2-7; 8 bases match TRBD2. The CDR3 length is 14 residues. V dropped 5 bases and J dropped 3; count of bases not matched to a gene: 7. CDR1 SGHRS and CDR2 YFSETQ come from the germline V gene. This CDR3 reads CASRRGDGFYEQYF. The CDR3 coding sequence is TGCGCCAGCAGGCGGGGGGACGGCTTCTACGAGCAGTACTTC.

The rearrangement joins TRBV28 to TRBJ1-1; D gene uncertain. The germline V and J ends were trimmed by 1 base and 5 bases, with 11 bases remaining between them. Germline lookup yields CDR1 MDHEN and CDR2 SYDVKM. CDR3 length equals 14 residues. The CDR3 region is CASSLLQDRTEAFF. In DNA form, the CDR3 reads TGTGCCAGCAGTTTATTGCAGGATCGAACTGAAGCTTTCTTT.

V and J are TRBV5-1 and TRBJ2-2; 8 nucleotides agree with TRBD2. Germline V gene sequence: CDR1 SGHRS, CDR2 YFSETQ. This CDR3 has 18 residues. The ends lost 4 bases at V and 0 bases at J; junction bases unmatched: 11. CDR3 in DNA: TGCGCCAGCAGCGGGGAGGGAGCGGGAGTGCCGAACACCGGGGAGCTGTTTTTT. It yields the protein CASSGEGAGVPNTGELFF.

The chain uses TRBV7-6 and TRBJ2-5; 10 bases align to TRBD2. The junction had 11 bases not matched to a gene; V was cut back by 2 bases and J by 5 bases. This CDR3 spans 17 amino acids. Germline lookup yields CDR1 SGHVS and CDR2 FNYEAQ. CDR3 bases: TGTGCCAGCAGCTTACGGCCCATAGCGGGAGGAGCGGAGACCCAGTACTTC. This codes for CASSLRPIAGGAETQYF.

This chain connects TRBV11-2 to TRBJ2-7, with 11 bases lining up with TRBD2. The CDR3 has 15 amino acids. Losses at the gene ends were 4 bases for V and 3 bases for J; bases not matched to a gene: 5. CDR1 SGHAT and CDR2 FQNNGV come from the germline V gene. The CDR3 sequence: CASSSGLAVDYEQYF. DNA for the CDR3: TGTGCCAGCAGCTCGGGACTAGCGGTCGACTACGAGCAGTACTTC.

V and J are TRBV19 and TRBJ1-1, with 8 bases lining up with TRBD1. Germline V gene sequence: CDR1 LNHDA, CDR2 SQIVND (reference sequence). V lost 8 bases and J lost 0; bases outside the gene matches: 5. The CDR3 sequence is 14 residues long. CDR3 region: CASSNRGLNTEAFF. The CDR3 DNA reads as TGTGCCAGTTCTAACAGGGGGTTGAACACTGAAGCTTTCTTT.

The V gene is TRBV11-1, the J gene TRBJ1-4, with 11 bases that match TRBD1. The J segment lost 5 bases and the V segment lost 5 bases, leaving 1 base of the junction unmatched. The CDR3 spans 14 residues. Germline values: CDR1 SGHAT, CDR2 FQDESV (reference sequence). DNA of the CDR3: TGTGCCAGCAGCCGGGACAGGGGGAATGAAAAACTGTTTTTT. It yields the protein CASSRDRGNEKLFF.

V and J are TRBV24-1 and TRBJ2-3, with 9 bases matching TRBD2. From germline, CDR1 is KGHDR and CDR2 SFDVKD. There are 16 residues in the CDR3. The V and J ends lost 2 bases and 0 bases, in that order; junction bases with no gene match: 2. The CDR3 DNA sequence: TGTGCCACCAGTGATTCCCTAGCGGGAAGCACAGATACGCAGTATTTT. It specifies CATSDSLAGSTDTQYF.

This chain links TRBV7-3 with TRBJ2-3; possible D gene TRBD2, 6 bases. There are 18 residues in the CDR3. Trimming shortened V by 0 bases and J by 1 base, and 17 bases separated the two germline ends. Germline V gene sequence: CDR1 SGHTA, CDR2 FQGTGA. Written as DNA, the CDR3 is TGTGCCAGCAGCTTAACCGGGAGCGGTTTTTCTGGCACAGATACGCAGTATTTT. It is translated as CASSLTGSGFSGTDTQYF.

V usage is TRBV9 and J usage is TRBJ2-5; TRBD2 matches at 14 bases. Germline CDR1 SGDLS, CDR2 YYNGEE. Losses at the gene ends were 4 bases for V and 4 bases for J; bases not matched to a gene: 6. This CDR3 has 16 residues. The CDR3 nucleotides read TGTGCCAGCAGCTTCGGGACTAGCGGGAGCTTAGAGACCCAGTACTTC. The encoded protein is CASSFGTSGSLETQYF.

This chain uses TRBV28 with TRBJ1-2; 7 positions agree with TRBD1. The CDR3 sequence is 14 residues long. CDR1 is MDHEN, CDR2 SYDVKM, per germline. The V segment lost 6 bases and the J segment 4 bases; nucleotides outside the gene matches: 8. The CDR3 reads CASRRTGDPYGYTF. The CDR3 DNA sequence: TGTGCCAGCAGAAGGACAGGAGATCCCTATGGCTACACCTTC.

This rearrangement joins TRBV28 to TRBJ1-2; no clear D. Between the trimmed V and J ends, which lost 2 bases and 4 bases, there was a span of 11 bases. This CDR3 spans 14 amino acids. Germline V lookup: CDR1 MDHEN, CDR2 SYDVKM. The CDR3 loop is CASSLVNSLYGYTF. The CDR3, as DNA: TGTGCCAGCAGTTTAGTGAACAGTCTCTATGGCTACACCTTC.

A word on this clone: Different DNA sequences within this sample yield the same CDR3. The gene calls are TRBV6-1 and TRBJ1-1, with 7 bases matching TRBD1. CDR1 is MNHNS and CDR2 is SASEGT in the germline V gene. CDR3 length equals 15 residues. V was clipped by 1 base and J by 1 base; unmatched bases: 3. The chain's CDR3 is CASSEGAGGNTEAFF. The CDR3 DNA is TGTGCCAGCAGTGAAGGGGCAGGGGGGAACACTGAAGCTTTCTTT.

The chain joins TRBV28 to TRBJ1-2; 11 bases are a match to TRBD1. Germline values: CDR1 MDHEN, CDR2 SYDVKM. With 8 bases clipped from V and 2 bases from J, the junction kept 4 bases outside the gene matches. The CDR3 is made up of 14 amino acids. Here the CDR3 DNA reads TGTGCCAGCCGGACAGGGGGCACGAACTATGGCTACACCTTC. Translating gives CASRTGGTNYGYTF.

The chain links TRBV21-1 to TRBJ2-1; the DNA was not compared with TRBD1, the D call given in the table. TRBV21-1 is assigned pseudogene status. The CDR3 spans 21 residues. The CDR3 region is CASRLDREERRAVKYYNEQFF. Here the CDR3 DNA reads TGTGCCAGCAGATTGGACAGGGAAGAACGGAGGGCCGTCAAGTACTACAATGAGCAGTTCTTC.

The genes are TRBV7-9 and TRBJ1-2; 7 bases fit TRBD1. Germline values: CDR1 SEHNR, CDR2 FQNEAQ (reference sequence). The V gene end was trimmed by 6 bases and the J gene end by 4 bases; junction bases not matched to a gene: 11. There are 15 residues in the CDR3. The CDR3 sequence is CASSSTGVSTYGYTF. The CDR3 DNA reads TGTGCCAGCAGTTCTACAGGGGTCTCGACCTATGGCTACACCTTC.

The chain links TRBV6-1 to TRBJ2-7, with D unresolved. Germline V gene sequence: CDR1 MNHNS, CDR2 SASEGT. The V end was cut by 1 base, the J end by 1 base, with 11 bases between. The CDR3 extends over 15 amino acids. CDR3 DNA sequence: TGTGCCAGCAGTGAAGGGCACAACCCGTCCTACGAGCAGTACTTC. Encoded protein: CASSEGHNPSYEQYF.

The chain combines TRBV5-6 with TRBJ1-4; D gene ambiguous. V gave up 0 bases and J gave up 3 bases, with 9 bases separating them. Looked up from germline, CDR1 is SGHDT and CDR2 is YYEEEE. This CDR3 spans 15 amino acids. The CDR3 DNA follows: TGTGCCAGCAGCTTGGCGAACAGTCCTAATGAAAAACTGTTTTTT. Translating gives CASSLANSPNEKLFF.